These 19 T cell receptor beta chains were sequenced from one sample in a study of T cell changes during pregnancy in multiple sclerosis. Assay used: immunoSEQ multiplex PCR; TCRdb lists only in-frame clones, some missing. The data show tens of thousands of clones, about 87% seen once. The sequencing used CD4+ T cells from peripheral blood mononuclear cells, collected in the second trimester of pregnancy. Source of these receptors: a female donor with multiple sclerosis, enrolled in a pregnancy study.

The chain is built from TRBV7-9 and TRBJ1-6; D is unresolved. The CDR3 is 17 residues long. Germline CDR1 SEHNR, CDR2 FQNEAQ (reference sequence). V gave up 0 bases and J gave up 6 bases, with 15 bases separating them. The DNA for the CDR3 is TGTGCCAGCAGCTTAGCGCCCCCGGGAGGCCGTAATTCACCCCTCCACTTT. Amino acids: CASSLAPPGGRNSPLHF. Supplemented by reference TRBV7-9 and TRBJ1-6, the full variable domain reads DTGVSQNPRHKITKRGQNVTFRCDPISEHNRLYWYRQTLGQGPEFLTYFQNEAQLEKSRLLSDRFSAERPKGSFSTLEIQRTEQGDSAMYLCASSLAPPGGRNSPLHFGNGTRLTVT.

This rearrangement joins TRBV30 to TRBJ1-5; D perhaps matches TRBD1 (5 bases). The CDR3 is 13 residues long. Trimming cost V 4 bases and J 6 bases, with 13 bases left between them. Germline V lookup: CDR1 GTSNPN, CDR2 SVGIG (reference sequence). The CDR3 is CAWKETDGQPQHF. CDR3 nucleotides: TGTGCCTGGAAAGAGACAGATGGTCAGCCCCAGCATTTT.

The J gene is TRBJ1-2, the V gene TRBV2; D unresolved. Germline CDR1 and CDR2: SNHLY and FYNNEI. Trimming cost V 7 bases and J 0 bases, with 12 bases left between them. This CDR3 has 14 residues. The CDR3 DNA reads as TGTGCCAGCAACGGGAGATTAGCTAACTATGGCTACACCTTC. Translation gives CASNGRLANYGYTF.

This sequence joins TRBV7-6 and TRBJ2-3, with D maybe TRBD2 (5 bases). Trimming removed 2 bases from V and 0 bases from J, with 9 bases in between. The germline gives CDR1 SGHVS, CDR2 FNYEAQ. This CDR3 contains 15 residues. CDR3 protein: CASSLRSGSTDTQYF. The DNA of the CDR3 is TGTGCCAGCAGCTTAAGGTCGGGAAGCACAGATACGCAGTATTTT. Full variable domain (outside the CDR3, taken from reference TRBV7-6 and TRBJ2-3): GAGVSQSPRYKVTKRGQDVALRCDPISGHVSLYWYRQALGQGPEFLTYFNYEAQQDKSGLPNDRFSAERPEGSISTLTIQRTEQRDSAMYRCASSLRSGSTDTQYFGPGTRLTVL.

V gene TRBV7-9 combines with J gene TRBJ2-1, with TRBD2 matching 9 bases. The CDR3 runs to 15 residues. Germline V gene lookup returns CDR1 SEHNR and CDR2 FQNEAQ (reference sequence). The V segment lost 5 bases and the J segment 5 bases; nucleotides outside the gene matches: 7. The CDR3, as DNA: TGTGCCAGCAGCCCCTTGGGCGGGAGGGACAATGAGCAGTTCTTC. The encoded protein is CASSPLGGRDNEQFF. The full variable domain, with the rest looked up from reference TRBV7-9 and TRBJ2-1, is DTGVSQNPRHKITKRGQNVTFRCDPISEHNRLYWYRQTLGQGPEFLTYFQNEAQLEKSRLLSDRFSAERPKGSFSTLEIQRTEQGDSAMYLCASSPLGGRDNEQFFGPGTRLTVL.

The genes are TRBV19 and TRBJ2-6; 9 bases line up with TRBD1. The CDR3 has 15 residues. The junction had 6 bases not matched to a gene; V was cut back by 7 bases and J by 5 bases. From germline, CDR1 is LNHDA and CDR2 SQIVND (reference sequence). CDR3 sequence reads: CASTPQGAWANVLTF. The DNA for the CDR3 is TGTGCCAGTACCCCACAGGGGGCTTGGGCCAACGTCCTGACTTTC.

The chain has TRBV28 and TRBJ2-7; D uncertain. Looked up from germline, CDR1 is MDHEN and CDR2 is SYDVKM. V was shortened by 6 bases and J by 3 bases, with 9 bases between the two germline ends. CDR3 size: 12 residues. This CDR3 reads CASSPPGYEQYF. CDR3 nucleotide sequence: TGTGCCAGCAGCCCACCAGGCTACGAGCAGTACTTC.

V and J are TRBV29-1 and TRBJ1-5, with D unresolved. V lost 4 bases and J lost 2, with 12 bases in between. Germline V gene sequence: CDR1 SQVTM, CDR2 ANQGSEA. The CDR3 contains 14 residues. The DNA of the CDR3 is TGCAGCGTTGTAAGTGGCAGCGGCAATCAGCCCCAGCATTTT. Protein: CSVVSGSGNQPQHF.

CDR3 sequence reads: CASSYEGANYGYTF. The CDR3 nucleotides are TGTGCCAGCAGTTACGAGGGGGCTAACTATGGCTACACCTTC. The chain combines TRBV6-5 with TRBJ1-2; perhaps TRBD1 as D (6 bases). Germline CDR1 MNHEY, CDR2 SVGAGI. V gave up 2 bases and J gave up 0 bases, with 7 bases separating them. CDR3 length equals 14 residues.

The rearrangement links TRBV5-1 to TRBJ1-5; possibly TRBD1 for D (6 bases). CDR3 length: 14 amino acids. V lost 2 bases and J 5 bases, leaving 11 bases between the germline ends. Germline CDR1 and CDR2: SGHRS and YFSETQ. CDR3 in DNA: TGCGCCAGCAGCTTCTTAGGGGGGGATCAGCCCCAGCATTTT. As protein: CASSFLGGDQPQHF.

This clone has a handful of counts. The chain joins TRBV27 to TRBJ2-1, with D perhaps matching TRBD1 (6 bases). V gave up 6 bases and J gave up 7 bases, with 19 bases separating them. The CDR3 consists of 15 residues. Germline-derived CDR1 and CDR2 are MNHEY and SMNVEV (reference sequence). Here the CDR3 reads CASSCSPGHQNEQFF. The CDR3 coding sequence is TGTGCCAGCAGCTGCTCGCCGGGACACCAAAATGAGCAGTTCTTC.

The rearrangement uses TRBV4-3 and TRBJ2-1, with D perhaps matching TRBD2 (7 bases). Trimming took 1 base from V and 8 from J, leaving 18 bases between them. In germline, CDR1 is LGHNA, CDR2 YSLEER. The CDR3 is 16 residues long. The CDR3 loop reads CASSQGWGGGGDEQFF. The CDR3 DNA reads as TGCGCCAGCAGCCAAGGGTGGGGAGGGGGTGGAGATGAGCAGTTCTTC.

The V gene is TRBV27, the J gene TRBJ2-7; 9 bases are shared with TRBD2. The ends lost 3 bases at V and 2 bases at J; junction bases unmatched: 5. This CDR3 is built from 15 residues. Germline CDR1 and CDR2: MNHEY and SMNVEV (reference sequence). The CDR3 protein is CASSFLAGVTYEQYF. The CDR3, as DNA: TGTGCCAGCAGTTTTTTAGCGGGAGTGACCTACGAGCAGTACTTC.

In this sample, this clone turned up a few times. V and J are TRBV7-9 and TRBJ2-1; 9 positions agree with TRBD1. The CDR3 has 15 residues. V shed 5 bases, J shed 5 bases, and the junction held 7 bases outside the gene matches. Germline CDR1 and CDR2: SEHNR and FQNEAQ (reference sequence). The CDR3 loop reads CASSPGDRANNEQFF. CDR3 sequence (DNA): TGTGCCAGCAGCCCCGGGGACAGGGCGAACAATGAGCAGTTCTTC.

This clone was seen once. Here the CDR3 reads CASSSGLADLYNEQFF. The CDR3 coding sequence is TGTGCCAGTAGTTCGGGACTAGCGGACCTCTACAATGAGCAGTTCTTC. V usage is TRBV19 and J usage is TRBJ2-1; 11 positions agree with TRBD2. CDR1 LNHDA and CDR2 SQIVND come from the germline V gene (reference sequence). V shed 5 bases, J shed 3 bases, and the junction held 6 bases outside the gene matches. The CDR3 sequence is 16 residues long.

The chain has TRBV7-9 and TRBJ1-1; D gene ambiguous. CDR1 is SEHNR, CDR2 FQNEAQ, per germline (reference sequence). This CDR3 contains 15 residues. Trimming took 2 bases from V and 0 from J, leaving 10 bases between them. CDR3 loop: CASSLWGGMNTEAFF. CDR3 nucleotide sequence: TGTGCCAGCAGCTTATGGGGAGGGATGAACACTGAAGCTTTCTTT.

CDR3 in DNA: TGTGCCAGCGCCCTCGGGACAGTCGGTGAGCAGTTCTTC. Encoded protein: CASALGTVGEQFF. The V gene is TRBV27, the J gene TRBJ2-1, with TRBD1 matching over 7 bases. V lost 8 bases, J lost 9 bases, and 10 bases stayed unmatched. Germline values: CDR1 MNHEY, CDR2 SMNVEV (reference sequence). The CDR3 is 13 residues long.

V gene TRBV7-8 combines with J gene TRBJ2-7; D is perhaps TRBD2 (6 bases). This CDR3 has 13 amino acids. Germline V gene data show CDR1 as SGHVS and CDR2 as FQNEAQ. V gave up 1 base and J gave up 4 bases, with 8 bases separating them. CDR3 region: CASSLGLEYEQYF. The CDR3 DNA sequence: TGTGCCAGCAGCTTAGGACTAGAATACGAGCAGTACTTC.

The CDR3 DNA is TGTGCCAGCAGTGACGCCCCAGGGGGGACTGAAGCTTTCTTT. Protein sequence: CASSDAPGGTEAFF. V usage is TRBV6-4 and J usage is TRBJ1-1; TRBD1 agrees at 7 bases. Germline loops: CDR1 MRHNA, CDR2 SNTAGT. Trimming took 2 bases from V and 5 from J; bases not matched to a gene: 5. The CDR3 contains 14 residues.